This T cell receptor (beta chain) was captured by sequencing in a study of CD8 T cells in Susac syndrome. When the RNA was reverse transcribed, random hexamers were used with an input of 0.5 to 1 ug. immunoSEQ multiplex PCR amplified TCR beta CDR3 across 54 Vbeta, 13 Jbeta. TCRdb processed the immunoSEQ multiplex PCR reads anew with MiXCR; each CDR3 protein has one entry. The data contain roughly 110,000 distinct CDR3 sequences, approximately 93% of them seen just once; the ten biggest clones take up about 0.42%. The authors sequenced TCR beta from blood CD8+ and CD4+ T cells. This clonotype appeared once. J was trimmed by 3 bases and V by 4 bases; bases with no gene match: 5. This CDR3 comprises 14 residues. Germline V gives CDR1 DFQATT, CDR2 SNEGSKA (reference sequence).

The source of this sequence is a human donor with Susac syndrome. This chain joins TRBV20-1 and TRBJ1-3, with TRBD1 identical over 8 bases. The sequencing input was CD8+ T cells from PBMCs. The CDR3 is CSAKTGEGGNTIYF. As DNA, the CDR3 is TGCAGTGCTAAGACAGGGGAAGGTGGAAACACCATATATTTT.